This TCR beta chain was sequenced in a study of long-term antiretroviral therapy in people with HIV. Study-level information: Specimens dating back about a decade before the 2015 immediate-ART recommendation are the oldest included. Whole-study findings and limits: Neither ART adherence, viral resistance nor therapy changes were documented. Clonal expansions arising prior to ART prevailed in the repertoire at every time point. Control repertoires displayed wider CDR3 length ranges than the HIV repertoires.

The assay used was immunoSEQ (version v3.0), run at survey level. Clones were read by immunoSEQ multiplex PCR, and TCRdb kept only the in-frame ones, dropping some. The data contain around 25,000 clones, about 86% of them singletons. For this clone: Its cognate antigen is unknown.

The CDR3 length is 14 residues. Germline loops: CDR1 MDHEN, CDR2 SYDVKM. Trimming cost V 10 bases and J 3 bases; bases outside gene matches: 3. The TCR comes from a woman between 18 and 30 years old with HIV. The J gene is TRBJ2-1, the V gene TRBV28; TRBD2 agrees at 13 bases. The sequencing here drew on unsorted PBMCs, taken at the start of antiretroviral therapy, before treatment. CDR3 sequence reads: CAIGTSGVYNEQFF. The CDR3 region has the DNA TGTGCCATCGGGACTAGCGGGGTCTACAATGAGCAGTTCTTC.